These 3 T cell receptor beta chains were sequenced from one sample in a study of blood T cell repertoires in COVID-19. Assay used: immunoSEQ multiplex PCR; TCRdb lists only in-frame clones, some missing. Found here are tens of thousands of clones, about 86% of them singletons; the top ten hold over 20%. The sample was peripheral blood. These TCRs come from a woman older than 75 in a cohort sampled during active or convalescent COVID-19.

The chain carries TRBV5-1 and TRBJ2-2; D uncertain. Germline CDR1 is SGHRS and CDR2 is YFSETQ. Trimming took 4 bases from V and 6 from J, leaving 10 bases between them. CDR3 size: 13 residues. The CDR3 reads CASSLSFPGELFF. In nucleotides, the CDR3 is TGCGCCAGCAGCCTTAGCTTTCCCGGGGAGCTGTTTTTT.

This chain uses TRBV12-3 or TRBV12-4 with TRBJ1-5; 9 nucleotides agree with TRBD1. V shed 10 bases, J shed 5 bases, and the junction held 6 bases outside the gene matches. The CDR3 has 13 residues. Here the CDR3 reads CATRTGEYQPQHF. CDR3 nucleotide sequence: TGTGCCACCCGGACAGGGGAATATCAGCCCCAGCATTTT.

The gene calls are TRBV2 and TRBJ1-6, with a weak D call TRBD1 (5 bases). Germline CDR1 reads SNHLY; CDR2 reads FYNNEI. V was shortened by 2 bases and J by 7 bases, with 12 bases between the two germline ends. The CDR3 runs to 15 residues. CDR3 nucleotides: TGTGCCAGCAGTGAACTTCCGGGGGGGAATTCACCCCTCCACTTT. It yields the protein CASSELPGGNSPLHF.